The T cell receptor (beta chain) under discussion was sequenced for a study of CD8 T cells in Susac syndrome. Turning to the study itself: Patients with Susac syndrome were therapy-naive, treated with corticosteroids, or treated with intravenous immunoglobulin alone when blood was collected. General study points: The study identified about sixteen and five Susac-specific public clones in total CD8+ and CD8+ TEMRA repertoires.

Regarding this clonotype: Antigen specificity is unknown.

There are 13 residues in the CDR3. Per germline, CDR1 SGDLS and CDR2 YYNGEE. V shed 3 bases and J shed 5 bases, with 11 bases lying between them. TCR beta sequencing covered blood CD8+ and CD4+ T cells. About 0.5 to 1 ug RNA was reverse transcribed with random hexamers. With immunoSEQ multiplex PCR, TCR beta CDR3 was amplified across 54 Vbeta and 13 Jbeta. TCRdb reanalysed the immunoSEQ multiplex PCR reads using MiXCR and keeps one entry per CDR3 protein. The top ten hold around 0.27% of the sample, which has around 130,000 distinct CDR3 sequences, around 94% seen once. The source is a human donor with Susac syndrome. The rearrangement joins TRBV9 to TRBJ1-2; D might be TRBD1 (6 bases). Material for sequencing was CD8+ T cells from PBMCs. DNA for the CDR3: TGTGCCAGCAGCGAGGGGGGCTATTATGGCTACACCTTC. Encoded protein: CASSEGGYYGYTF.